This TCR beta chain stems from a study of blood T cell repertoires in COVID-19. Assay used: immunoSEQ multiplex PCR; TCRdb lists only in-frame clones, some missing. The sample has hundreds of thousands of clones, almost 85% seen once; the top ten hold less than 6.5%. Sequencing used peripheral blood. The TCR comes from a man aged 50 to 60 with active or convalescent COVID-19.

Here the CDR3 reads CASRRQGAAGELFF. The CDR3, as DNA: TGTGCCAGCAGGCGCCAGGGGGCTGCCGGGGAGCTGTTTTTT. The V call is TRBV5-8, the J call TRBJ2-2, with 8 bases matching TRBD1. Germline values: CDR1 SGHTS, CDR2 YDEGEE. This CDR3 spans 14 amino acids. Trimming took 5 bases from V and 6 from J; bases not matched to a gene: 6. Full variable domain (missing parts from reference TRBV5-8 and TRBJ2-2): EAGVTQSPTHLIKTRGQQATLRCSPISGHTSVYWYQQALGLGLQFLLWYDEGEERNRGNFPPRFSGRQFPNYSSELNVNALELEDSALYLCASRRQGAAGELFFGEGSRLTVL.